The 28 T cell receptor beta chains below were found in one sample sequenced in a study of shared clonotypes between healthy human individuals. Using immunoSEQ multiplex PCR, the repertoire was profiled, and TCRdb retains in-frame clones only, with some absent. The table records roughly 530,000 clones, 90% to 96% of them present only once. Sequenced input: naive CD4+ T cells sorted from blood. Noted subset: CD45RA+ positively selected. The source of these receptors is a woman under 40 in good health.

This clone was picked up one time. The rearrangement links TRBV10-3 to TRBJ2-7; the D gene could be TRBD1 or TRBD2 (5 bases each). The CDR3 is 15 residues long. V was pared by 5 bases and J by 2 bases, with 16 bases between. Germline lookup yields CDR1 ENHRY and CDR2 SYGVKD. Here the CDR3 DNA reads TGTGCCATCAGTCAGGTGTATCGGGACCCCTACGAGCAGTACTTC. Protein: CAISQVYRDPYEQYF.

Written as DNA, the CDR3 is TGCGCCAGCAGCTTTTGGGGCACAGTGAACACTGAAGCTTTCTTT. As protein: CASSFWGTVNTEAFF. The rearrangement links TRBV5-1 to TRBJ1-1, with D perhaps TRBD1 (5 bases). The CDR3 has 15 residues. Germline V gene lookup returns CDR1 SGHRS and CDR2 YFSETQ. The germline V and J ends were trimmed by 2 bases and 0 bases, with 11 bases remaining between them.

The chain carries TRBV2 and TRBJ2-5; tentatively, D is TRBD1 or TRBD2 (5 bases each). The J call is uncertain, as TRBJ2-7 better fits the DNA end. This CDR3 spans 14 amino acids. Germline V gene data show CDR1 as SNHLY and CDR2 as FYNNEI. The CDR3 bases are TGTGCCACCCAAGAGGGACGTAGCTCCTACGAGCAGTACTTC. Protein: CATQEGRSSYEQYF.

V is TRBV11-2 and J is TRBJ2-7, with TRBD2 matching over 8 bases. CDR1 SGHAT and CDR2 FQNNGV come from the germline V gene. This CDR3 region has 15 residues. V was pared by 0 bases and J by 5 bases, with 6 bases of the junction left unmatched. The CDR3 region is CASSLDGREVHEQYF. The DNA for the CDR3 is TGTGCCAGCAGCTTAGATGGGCGGGAGGTCCACGAGCAGTACTTC.

The chain recombines TRBV7-9 with TRBJ2-7; weak D call: TRBD2 (5 bases). Trimming pared 5 bases from V and 5 bases from J, leaving 13 bases between. The CDR3 loop spans 13 amino acids. CDR1 is SEHNR, CDR2 FQNEAQ, per germline (reference sequence). CDR3 DNA sequence: TGTGCCAGCAGCCGAGAGAGGGTCAACGAGCAGTACTTC. Translated, it gives CASSRERVNEQYF.

The rearrangement links TRBV6-1 to TRBJ2-7, with 9 bases that match TRBD2. The length of the CDR3 is 19 residues. The ends lost 4 bases at V and 3 bases at J; junction bases unmatched: 19. CDR1 MNHNS and CDR2 SASEGT come from the germline V gene. CDR3 amino acids: CASSGPTREGALYSYEQYF. In DNA, the CDR3 is TGTGCCAGCAGTGGCCCAACGCGGGAGGGAGCCCTATATAGCTACGAGCAGTACTTC.

This chain links TRBV28 with TRBJ2-1; D perhaps matches TRBD1 (6 bases). Germline V gene lookup returns CDR1 MDHEN and CDR2 SYDVKM. V was shortened by 4 bases and J by 12 bases, with 16 bases between the two germline ends. This CDR3 has 13 residues. CDR3 bases: TGTGCCAGCAGTTCAGGGGAGATCCTGGGGCAGTTCTTC. Residues: CASSSGEILGQFF.

The chain carries TRBV19 and TRBJ2-1; 14 bases map to TRBD2. The germline gives CDR1 LNHDA, CDR2 SQIVND (reference sequence). V dropped 4 bases and J dropped 12; count of bases not matched to a gene: 8. The CDR3 has 15 residues. The CDR3 DNA sequence: TGTGCCAGTAGTACAGGACTAGCGGGAGGCCTTGGGCAGTTCTTC. It specifies CASSTGLAGGLGQFF.

The CDR3 reads CASSLGNRGWDYNEQFF. As DNA, the CDR3 is TGTGCCAGCAGCTTAGGTAACAGGGGCTGGGACTACAATGAGCAGTTCTTC. This chain uses TRBV7-2 with TRBJ2-1; 7 nucleotides line up with TRBD1. Germline V CDR1 and CDR2: SGHTA, FQGNSA. The trim removed 1 base at V and 3 bases at J, leaving 9 bases unmatched. This CDR3 is 17 amino acids long.

The gene calls are TRBV28 and TRBJ1-3; 7 nucleotides line up with TRBD1. With V trimmed by 8 bases and J by 0 bases, 7 bases remained unmatched. Germline loops: CDR1 MDHEN, CDR2 SYDVKM. The CDR3 consists of 15 residues. The CDR3 DNA is TGTGCCAGCGGACAGGCGATATACTCTGGAAACACCATATATTTT. It yields the protein CASGQAIYSGNTIYF.

The J gene is TRBJ2-3, the V gene TRBV13, with a possible D match to TRBD2 (7 bases). CDR3 length: 16 amino acids. Trimming left V 6 bases short and J 3 bases short, with 19 bases between. The germline gives CDR1 PRHDT, CDR2 FYEKMQ (reference sequence). The CDR3, as DNA: TGTGCCAGCAGTCCTCAGGGGAGGGGTTGGACAGATACGCAGTATTTT. It codes for CASSPQGRGWTDTQYF.

The chain combines TRBV10-3 with TRBJ1-1; weak D call: TRBD1 (6 bases). V was trimmed by 4 bases and J by 5 bases, leaving 17 bases between them. Germline loops: CDR1 ENHRY, CDR2 SYGVKD. The CDR3 spans 15 residues. CDR3 amino acids: CAISGQGRRGTEAFF. CDR3 sequence (DNA): TGTGCCATCAGTGGCCAGGGGCGACGGGGGACTGAAGCTTTCTTT.

Written as DNA, the CDR3 is TGTGCCAGCAGTTTTCTAAGACTAAGGGACGGCGCCGGGGAGCTGTTTTTT. The encoded protein is CASSFLRLRDGAGELFF. The chain recombines TRBV28 with TRBJ2-2; D possibly uses TRBD1 or TRBD2 (5 bases each). The germline CDR1 and CDR2 sequences are MDHEN and SYDVKM. The length of the CDR3 is 17 residues. V was clipped by 3 bases and J by 6 bases, with 20 bases between them.

CDR3 sequence: CASSPNSNTGELFF. The CDR3 DNA sequence: TGTGCCAGCTCACCAAACTCGAACACCGGGGAGCTGTTTTTT. The V gene is TRBV18, the J gene TRBJ2-2; no clear D. The V and J ends lost 2 bases and 0 bases respectively, with 4 bases between them. Per the germline V gene, CDR1 is KGHSH and CDR2 is LQKENI. The CDR3 is 14 amino acids.

The V gene is TRBV15, the J gene TRBJ2-7, with 12 bases fitting TRBD2. J gave up 7 bases and V 3 bases, and 13 bases lay outside the gene matches. The V gene's germline CDR1 is LNHNV and CDR2 YYDKDF (reference sequence). This CDR3 is 17 amino acids long. CDR3 coding DNA: TGTGCCACCAGCAGGAGGACTAGCGGGATAGCTACTGGGGAGCAGTACTTC. This encodes CATSRRTSGIATGEQYF.

This rearrangement joins TRBV7-2 to TRBJ2-3, with 9 bases that match TRBD2. Germline CDR1 and CDR2: SGHTA and FQGNSA. After removal of 2 bases from V and 2 bases from J, the junction contained 11 bases not matched to a gene. The CDR3 sequence is 18 residues long. CDR3 DNA: TGTGCCAGCAGCTTAAAAAGGATAGCGGGAGAGGTCACAGATACGCAGTATTTT. This sequence encodes CASSLKRIAGEVTDTQYF.

The chain uses TRBV5-5 and TRBJ2-2; TRBD1 matches 9 bases. Germline loops: CDR1 SGHKS, CDR2 YYEKEE (reference sequence). The J segment lost 6 bases and the V segment lost 4 bases, leaving 7 bases of the junction unmatched. The CDR3 contains 15 residues. CDR3 sequence (DNA): TGTGCCAGCAGCCCAGGGACAGGGCACGCCGGGGAGCTGTTTTTT. The encoded protein is CASSPGTGHAGELFF.

This clone was detected only once. This chain connects TRBV28 to TRBJ2-3, with D perhaps given as TRBD1 or TRBD2 (5 bases each). The CDR3 totals 15 residues. V shed 8 bases and J shed 0 bases, with 15 bases lying between them. Germline lookup yields CDR1 MDHEN and CDR2 SYDVKM. CDR3 bases: TGTGCCAGCGTCAACAGGAGGACTAGCACAGATACGCAGTATTTT. Protein product: CASVNRRTSTDTQYF.

The chain combines TRBV5-4 with TRBJ2-7; possible D gene TRBD2, 6 bases. V was shortened by 4 bases and J by 0 bases, with 17 bases between the two germline ends. The germline V gene encodes CDR1 SGHNT and CDR2 YYREEE (reference sequence). The CDR3 runs 16 residues. The CDR3 loop reads CASSPGEDLISYEQYF. The CDR3 DNA reads as TGTGCCAGCAGCCCCGGGGAGGACTTGATCTCCTACGAGCAGTACTTC.

The chain couples TRBV15 to TRBJ2-3; D is perhaps TRBD1 (5 bases). This CDR3 spans 14 amino acids. Germline values: CDR1 LNHNV, CDR2 YYDKDF (reference sequence). The germline V and J ends were trimmed by 1 base and 4 bases, with 9 bases remaining between them. CDR3 sequence: CATSRGGTADTQYF. The DNA for the CDR3 is TGTGCCACCAGCAGAGGGGGCACCGCAGATACGCAGTATTTT.

The J gene is TRBJ2-1, the V gene TRBV4-2; TRBD2 is a possible D gene (5 bases). Between the trimmed V and J ends, which lost 0 bases and 0 bases, there was a span of 12 bases. Germline V CDR1 and CDR2: LGHNA, YNFKEQ. This CDR3 is built from 17 residues. The CDR3, as DNA: TGTGCCAGCAGCCAAGATAAACTGGGGAGCTCCTACAATGAGCAGTTCTTC. It specifies CASSQDKLGSSYNEQFF.

The chain carries TRBV9 and TRBJ2-1, with D possibly matching TRBD2 (6 bases). In germline, CDR1 is SGDLS, CDR2 YYNGEE. Trimming shortened V by 3 bases and J by 9 bases, and 25 bases separated the two germline ends. There are 17 residues in the CDR3. The CDR3 sequence: CASSALAGGLRLSEQFF. CDR3 coding DNA: TGTGCCAGCAGCGCCCTGGCCGGGGGACTCCGCCTGTCTGAGCAGTTCTTC. The full variable domain, in which reference TRBV9 and TRBJ2-1 provide the parts outside the CDR3, is DSGVTQTPKHLITATGQRVTLRCSPRSGDLSVYWYQQSLDQGLQFLIQYYNGEERAKGNILERFSAQQFPDLHSELNLSSLELGDSALYFCASSALAGGLRLSEQFFGPGTRLTVL.

V gene TRBV28 combines with J gene TRBJ1-4, with D possibly being TRBD1 (6 bases). The V end was cut by 8 bases, the J end by 8 bases, with 15 bases between. Germline lookup yields CDR1 MDHEN and CDR2 SYDVKM. CDR3 size: 13 residues. CDR3 protein: CASGTQVTEKLFF. CDR3 nucleotide sequence: TGTGCCAGCGGGACACAGGTGACGGAAAAACTGTTTTTT.

V usage is TRBV5-4 and J usage is TRBJ2-3; D may be TRBD2 (6 bases). The CDR3 has 15 amino acids. Germline-derived CDR1 and CDR2 are SGHNT and YYREEE (reference sequence). V was trimmed by 3 bases and J by 4 bases, leaving 15 bases between them. The chain's CDR3 is CASSSSGSWSDTQYF. In DNA, the CDR3 is TGTGCCAGCAGCTCTTCCGGGAGTTGGTCAGATACGCAGTATTTT.

Note on this clone: One end of the junction fails to match germline, which may point to a read error. This rearrangement joins TRBV5-1 to TRBJ1-1; D is unresolved. The CDR3 sequence is 14 residues long. CDR1 SGHRS and CDR2 YFSETQ come from the germline V gene. CDR3 bases: TGCGCCAGCAGCCCTTGGATTAGACACACAGAAGCTTTCTTT. This sequence encodes CASSPWIRHTEAFF.

This chain connects TRBV5-1 to TRBJ1-2; the D gene is possibly TRBD1 (5 bases). The V gene lost 4 bases and the J gene lost 4 bases, with 11 bases spanning the gap. The V gene's germline CDR1 is SGHRS and CDR2 YFSETQ. The CDR3 extends over 13 amino acids. CDR3 residues: CASSEDNLYGYTF. The CDR3 DNA sequence: TGCGCCAGCAGCGAGGACAACCTCTATGGCTACACCTTC.

The rearrangement joins TRBV21-1 to TRBJ1-2. TRBV21-1 is a pseudogene segment. This CDR3 is 16 amino acids long. The DNA of the CDR3 is TGTGCCAGCAGCAAAGCTCGGGGGATCCCTAACTATGGCTACACCTTC. This translates into CASSKARGIPNYGYTF.

The V gene is TRBV27, the J gene TRBJ1-1; the match to TRBD1 covers 8 bases. The V and J ends lost 4 bases and 0 bases, in that order; junction bases with no gene match: 16. The germline gives CDR1 MNHEY, CDR2 SMNVEV (reference sequence). CDR3 length: 19 amino acids. The CDR3 bases are TGTGCCAGCAGTTCCCACGACAGGGGTGGTTTGCGGCTGAACACTGAAGCTTTCTTT. Translated: CASSSHDRGGLRLNTEAFF.